This T cell receptor (beta chain) comes out of a study of CD8+ T cells in alopecia areata. The overall study: Severity was scored as percentage of affected scalp area in treated patients.

Treatment described: oral pan-JAK inhibitor, 5-10 mg twice daily. With 1 base removed from V and 0 bases from J, the gap between germline ends came to 6 bases. The germline CDR1 and CDR2 sequences are MNHEY and SMNVEV (reference sequence). This CDR3 comprises 14 residues. RNA extraction was followed by reverse transcription into cDNA, which acted as the sequencing template. Assay used: immunoSEQ multiplex PCR; TCRdb lists only in-frame clones, some missing. The table includes nearly 110,000 clones, 84% detected once. About this clone: Its specificity is not known.

Broader study findings: Many expanded lesional clones persisted in scalp and blood during tofacitinib. Administration of tofacitinib significantly diminished scalp clonality and expanded CD8+ clones within the top 100.

J is TRBJ2-5 and V is TRBV27; D is possibly TRBD1 (5 bases). This sequence originates from a human donor with alopecia areata. This sample comprised CD8+ T cells sorted from blood, obtained at week 24, from a patient treated with tofacitinib. The CDR3 DNA reads as TGTGCCAGCAGTTTATTGGACAACCAAGAGACCCAGTACTTC. Protein: CASSLLDNQETQYF.